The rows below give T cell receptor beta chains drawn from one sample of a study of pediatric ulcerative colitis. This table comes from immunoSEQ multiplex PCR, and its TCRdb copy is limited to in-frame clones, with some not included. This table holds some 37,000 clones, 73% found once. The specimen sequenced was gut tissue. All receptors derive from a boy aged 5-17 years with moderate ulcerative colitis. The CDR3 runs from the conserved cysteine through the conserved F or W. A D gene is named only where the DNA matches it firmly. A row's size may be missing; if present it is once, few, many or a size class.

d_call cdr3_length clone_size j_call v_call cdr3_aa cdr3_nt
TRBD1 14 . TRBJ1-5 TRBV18 CASSPTDRNQPQHF TGTGCCAGCTCACCTACGGACAGGAATCAGCCCCAGCATTTT
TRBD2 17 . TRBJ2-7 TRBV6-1 CAISELLSSGSSYEQYF TGTGCCATCAGTGAGTTACTCAGCAGCGGGAGCTCCTACGAGCAGTACTTC
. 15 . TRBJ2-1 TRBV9 CASSAMGQSYNEQFF TGTGCCAGCAGCGCAATGGGACAATCATACAATGAGCAGTTCTTC
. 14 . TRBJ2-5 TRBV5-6 CASSLVGAQETQYF TGTGCCAGCAGCTTGGTAGGGGCGCAAGAGACCCAGTACTTC
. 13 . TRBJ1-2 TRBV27 CASSLPQGYGYTF TGTGCCAGCAGTTTACCGCAGGGGTACGGCTACACCTTC
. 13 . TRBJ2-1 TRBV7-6 CASRGGASNEQFF TGTGCCAGCAGGGGGGGGGCAAGCAATGAGCAGTTCTTC
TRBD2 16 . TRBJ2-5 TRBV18 CASSPRVGGAEETQYF TGTGCCAGCTCACCACGGGTCGGGGGGGCCGAGGAGACCCAGTACTTC
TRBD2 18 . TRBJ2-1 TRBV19 CASSQGLAGGDSYNEQFF TGTGCCAGTAGTCAAGGACTAGCGGGAGGGGATTCCTACAATGAGCAGTTCTTC
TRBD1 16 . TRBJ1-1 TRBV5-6 CASREYGTDMNTEAFF TGTGCCAGCAGAGAATATGGGACAGACATGAACACTGAAGCTTTCTTT
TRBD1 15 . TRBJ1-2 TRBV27 CASSFLPRGVYGYTF TGTGCCAGCAGTTTTCTCCCCAGGGGGGTCTATGGCTACACCTTC
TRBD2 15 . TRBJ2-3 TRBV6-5 CASSFQLAGIDTQYF TGTGCCAGCAGTTTTCAGCTAGCGGGAATAGATACGCAGTATTTT
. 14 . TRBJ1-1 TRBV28 CASSPPGQWSEAFF TGTGCCAGCAGTCCCCCCGGACAGTGGTCTGAAGCTTTCTTT
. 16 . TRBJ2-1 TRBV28 CASLKGDLSSYNEQFF TGTGCCAGCCTCAAGGGGGACCTAAGCTCCTACAATGAGCAGTTCTTC
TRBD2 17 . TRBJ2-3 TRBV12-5 CASALVREFPSTDTQYF TGTGCTAGTGCTTTGGTGCGGGAGTTTCCTAGCACAGATACGCAGTATTTT
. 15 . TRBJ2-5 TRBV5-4 CASSLLTSFNETQYF TGTGCCAGCAGCCTCCTAACTAGCTTCAACGAGACCCAGTACTTC
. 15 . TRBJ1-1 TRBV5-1 CASSLTGTSNTEAFF TGCGCCAGCAGCCTAACAGGGACTTCGAACACTGAAGCTTTCTTT
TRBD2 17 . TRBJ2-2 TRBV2 CASSEVLAGVKAGELFF TGTGCCAGCAGTGAAGTACTAGCGGGAGTTAAAGCCGGGGAGCTGTTTTTT
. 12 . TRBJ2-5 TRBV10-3 CAISGSEETQYF TGTGCCATCAGTGGCTCAGAAGAGACCCAGTACTTC
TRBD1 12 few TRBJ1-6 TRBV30 CAWWDRNSPLHF TGTGCCTGGTGGGACAGGAATTCACCCCTCCACTTT
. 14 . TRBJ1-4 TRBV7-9 CASSRRQGNEKLFF TGTGCCAGCAGCCGCCGGCAGGGGAATGAAAAACTGTTTTTT
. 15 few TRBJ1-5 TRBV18 CASSLTGGEDQPQHF TGTGCCAGCTCACTTACTGGGGGTGAGGATCAGCCCCAGCATTTT
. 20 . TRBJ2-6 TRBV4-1 CASSQGSGTGWERGANVLTF TGCGCCAGCAGCCAAGGGTCCGGAACGGGGTGGGAGCGTGGGGCCAACGTCCTGACTTTC
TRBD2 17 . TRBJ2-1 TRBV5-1 CASSAMTSGRAYNEQFF TGCGCCAGCAGCGCAATGACTAGCGGGAGGGCCTACAATGAGCAGTTCTTC
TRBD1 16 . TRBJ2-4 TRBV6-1 CASSEGQGMAKNIQYF TGTGCCAGCAGTGAGGGACAGGGGATGGCCAAAAACATTCAGTACTTC
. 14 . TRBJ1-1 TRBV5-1 CASSLDGGGTEAFF TGCGCCAGCAGCTTGGACGGAGGAGGGACTGAAGCTTTCTTT
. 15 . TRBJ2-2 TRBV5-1 CASSLGTQNTGELFF TGCGCCAGCAGCTTAGGTACTCAGAACACCGGGGAGCTGTTTTTT
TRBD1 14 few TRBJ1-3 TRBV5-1 CASSTGQSGNTIYF TGCGCCAGCAGCACGGGACAGTCTGGAAACACCATATATTTT
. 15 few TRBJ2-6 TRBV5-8 CASSLQALGANVLTF TGTGCCAGCAGCCTACAGGCCCTTGGGGCCAACGTCCTGACTTTC
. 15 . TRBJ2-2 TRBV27 CASSLSGRDAGELFF TGTGCCAGCAGTTTAAGTGGGAGAGACGCCGGGGAGCTGTTTTTT
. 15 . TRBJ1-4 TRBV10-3 CAISDYGATNEKLFF TGTGCCATCAGTGATTATGGCGCAACTAATGAAAAACTGTTTTTT
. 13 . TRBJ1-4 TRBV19 CASSRPSSEKLFF TGTGCCAGTAGTAGGCCCTCCAGTGAAAAACTGTTTTTT
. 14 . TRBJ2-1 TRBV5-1 CASSLANMENEQFF TGCGCCAGCAGCTTGGCCAATATGGAAAATGAGCAGTTCTTC
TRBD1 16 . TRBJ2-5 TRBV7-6 CASSLAVEGAPETQYF TGTGCCAGCAGCTTAGCAGTCGAGGGGGCACCAGAGACCCAGTACTTC
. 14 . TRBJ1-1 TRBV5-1 CASSLPGVNTEAFF TGCGCCAGCAGCTTGCCGGGGGTGAACACTGAAGCTTTCTTT
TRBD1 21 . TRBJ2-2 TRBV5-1 CASSLDDRGPLFGSNTGELFF TGCGCCAGCAGCTTGGACGACAGGGGGCCGTTATTTGGGTCGAACACCGGGGAGCTGTTTTTT
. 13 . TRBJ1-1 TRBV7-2 CASSAQAGTEAFF TGTGCCAGCAGCGCTCAGGCGGGGACTGAAGCTTTCTTT
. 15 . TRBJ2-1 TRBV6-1 CASSVVQGRGDEQFF TGTGCCAGCAGTGTAGTGCAAGGGAGAGGCGATGAGCAGTTCTTC
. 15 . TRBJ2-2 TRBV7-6 CASSLVGRATGELFF TGTGCCAGCAGCTTAGTGGGGCGAGCAACCGGGGAGCTGTTTTTT
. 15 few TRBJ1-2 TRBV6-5 CASSQSRDIGGGYTF TGTGCCAGCAGCCAGTCCCGGGACATCGGGGGTGGCTACACCTTC
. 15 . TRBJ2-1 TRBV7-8 CASSSGTPSYNEQFF TGTGCCAGCAGCTCCGGGACACCTTCCTACAATGAGCAGTTCTTC
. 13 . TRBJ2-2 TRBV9 CASSVGGAGELFF TGTGCCAGCAGCGTAGGGGGCGCCGGGGAGCTGTTTTTT
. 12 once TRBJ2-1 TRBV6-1 CASSRGSYEQFF TGTGCCAGCAGTAGAGGCAGCTATGAGCAGTTCTTC
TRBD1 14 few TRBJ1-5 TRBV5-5 CASSRTGSNQPQHF TGTGCCAGCAGCCGGACAGGGAGCAATCAGCCCCAGCATTTT
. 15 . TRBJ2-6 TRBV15 CATSRVSSGANVLTF TGTGCCACCAGCAGAGTTAGCTCTGGGGCCAACGTCCTGACTTTC
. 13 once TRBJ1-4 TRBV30 CAWSLGGNEKLFF TGTGCCTGGTCTCTCGGAGGGAATGAAAAACTGTTTTTT
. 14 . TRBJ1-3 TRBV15 CATSRDRVGNTIYF TGTGCCACCAGCAGAGATCGGGTGGGGAACACCATATATTTT
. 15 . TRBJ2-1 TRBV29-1 CSAITGTGPYNEQFF TGCAGCGCAATAACCGGGACGGGGCCTTACAATGAGCAGTTCTTC
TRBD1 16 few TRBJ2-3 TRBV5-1 CASSLSPGQGSDTQYF TGCGCCAGCAGCTTATCCCCGGGACAGGGGTCAGATACGCAGTATTTT